The T cell receptor beta chain under discussion was sequenced for a study of T cells after yellow fever vaccination. Study summary: Fractions low in cell number were prepared with SMART-Seq v4 Ultra Low Input. Notes on the study in general: Primary-vaccination clones mostly resurfaced post-booster (about 96% CD4, just under 90% CD8).

In this sample, this clonotype turned up a few times. Its antigen remains unknown. TCR cDNA was made by 5'RACE template switching, adding a universal primer site and UMIs. TCRdb reanalysed the 5' RACE reads using MiXCR and keeps one entry per CDR3 protein. The table lists around 610,000 distinct CDR3 sequences, about 13% of them singletons, with over 12% in the top ten. Material: PBMCs, obtained on the day of the yellow fever booster vaccination. This clonotype was obtained from a man younger than 40 who received the YFV17D yellow fever vaccine.

The CDR3 nucleotides read TGTGCCACCAGCAGAGGTTCTAGCGGGAGGCGGGCCTACAATGAGCAGTTCTTC. It specifies CATSRGSSGRRAYNEQFF. This chain links TRBV15 with TRBJ2-1; 11 positions agree with TRBD2. Germline V gene sequence: CDR1 LNHNV, CDR2 YYDKDF (reference sequence). The CDR3 has 18 residues. The V and J ends lost 1 base and 2 bases, in that order; junction bases with no gene match: 7.